Presented here are 4 T cell receptor beta chains from one specimen sequenced in a study of long-term antiretroviral therapy in people with HIV (dated by TCRdb to the early 2020s). The immunoSEQ hsTCRB v3.0 assay was used at survey level resolution for TRB variable region sequencing. This is the immuneACCESS table as TCRdb keeps it, with only in-frame sequences that have V and J called. A part of the clones is gone; compared with another copy, unresolved V genes explain less than half, and the rest is unexplained. This sample is represented by about 39,000 clones; 85% to 90% of them were singletons. Under 4.5% of the sample lies in the top ten. Sequences were derived from unsorted PBMCs, sampled 1.2 years after starting antiretroviral therapy. These TCRs come from a woman aged 45-60 years with HIV.

V is TRBV9 and J is TRBJ1-1; TRBD1 agrees at 7 bases. The germline CDR1 and CDR2 sequences are SGDLS and YYNGEE. V shed 4 bases and J 1 base; nucleotides not matched to a gene: 4. The CDR3 runs 14 residues. DNA of the CDR3: TGTGCCAGCAGCTCCCGACAGGGGAACACTGAAGCTTTCTTT. Its protein is CASSSRQGNTEAFF.

J is TRBJ2-3 and V is TRBV20-1; TRBD1 agrees at 9 bases. Germline V CDR1 and CDR2: DFQATT, SNEGSKA (reference sequence). Unmatched junction bases numbered 2, after V lost 6 bases and J lost 7 bases. The CDR3 is made up of 11 amino acids. The CDR3 sequence: CSAGQGNTQYF. The CDR3 DNA reads TGCAGTGCGGGACAGGGCAATACGCAGTATTTT.

This clone was seen just once. The rearrangement links TRBV9 to TRBJ1-3; D might be TRBD1 (6 bases). Germline values: CDR1 SGDLS, CDR2 YYNGEE. This CDR3 spans 15 amino acids. With 4 bases removed from V and 4 bases from J, the gap between germline ends came to 15 bases. For the CDR3, the DNA is TGTGCCAGCAGCCTCAGAACAGGGCTCGGAAACACCATATATTTT. Translated: CASSLRTGLGNTIYF.

V gene TRBV6-1 combines with J gene TRBJ1-2; 7 bases match TRBD1. The CDR3 is 17 residues long. Germline V CDR1 and CDR2: MNHNS, SASEGT. The trim removed 0 bases at V and 4 bases at J, leaving 11 bases unmatched. CDR3 nucleotides: TGTGCCAGCAGTGAAGCGGGGCGACAGGGCCGCCTCTATGGCTACACCTTC. Amino acids: CASSEAGRQGRLYGYTF.